Below, one T cell receptor beta chain is given with its context. The data originate from a study of blood T cell repertoires in COVID-19. Study summary: Nucleic acid was either cDNA or gDNA, and it came from T cells, B-cell-depleted T cells, or PBMCs.

Everyone who took part was about 18 to 90 years old, and they came from 20 to 25 US areas. Membership in each cohort depended on participant-reported clinical history. This CDR3 region has 14 residues. Germline V CDR1 and CDR2: SGHTA, FQGTGA. V dropped 5 bases and J dropped 4; count of bases not matched to a gene: 3. Libraries were prepared by immunoSEQ multiplex PCR; TCRdb keeps only in-frame clonotypes and omits some of them. Of about 130,000 clones listed, 70% to 85% are singletons. V gene TRBV7-3 combines with J gene TRBJ2-1; 9 nucleotides match TRBD1. This clonotype originated in a man over 45 who had recovered from COVID-19. Source material: PBMCs or T cells enriched from blood (not recorded which). CDR3 DNA: TGTGCCAGCAGCGGGGGACAGGGATACAATGAGCAGTTCTTC. Residues: CASSGGQGYNEQFF.